These 8 T cell receptor beta chains share one sample of origin, sequenced in a study of blood T cell repertoires in COVID-19. Assay: immunoSEQ multiplex PCR; the TCRdb copy retains only in-frame clones and omits some. The table includes 200,000 or so clones, roughly 79% detected once. The sequencing input was peripheral blood. Receptors originate from a human donor with acute or convalescent COVID-19. The donor label of this sample is uncertain.

This clone was found once. V and J are TRBV19 and TRBJ2-3; TRBD2 aligns across 10 bases. CDR1 is LNHDA, CDR2 SQIVND, per germline (reference sequence). The CDR3 is made up of 15 amino acids. Trimming at V came to 5 bases and at J to 6 bases, leaving 8 bases not matched to a gene. CDR3 coding DNA: TGTGCCAGTAGTGCGTCTAGCGGGAGTCGGGATACGCAGTATTTT. It translates to CASSASSGSRDTQYF.

As concerns this clone: The sample contains more than one DNA sequence encoding this CDR3. The gene calls are TRBV19 and TRBJ1-4, with no clear D. The germline V gene has CDR1 LNHDA and CDR2 SQIVND (reference sequence). The length of the CDR3 is 12 residues. The V gene lost 6 bases and the J gene lost 5 bases, with 7 bases spanning the gap. The CDR3 nucleotides read TGTGCCAGTAGGGGCGGGAATGAAAAACTGTTTTTT. This sequence encodes CASRGGNEKLFF.

The chain has TRBV19 and TRBJ2-2; the match to TRBD2 covers 8 bases. The V gene end was trimmed by 7 bases and the J gene end by 2 bases; junction bases not matched to a gene: 12. The CDR3 runs to 17 residues. CDR1 LNHDA and CDR2 SQIVND come from the germline V gene (reference sequence). The CDR3 here is CASTTITLAGNTGELFF. The CDR3 DNA sequence: TGTGCCAGTACCACTATAACCCTAGCGGGCAACACCGGGGAGCTGTTTTTT.

This clone was counted a single time. This chain connects TRBV6-5 to TRBJ2-7, with TRBD2 matching over 9 bases. V trimming: 7 bases; J trimming: 0 bases; junction bases outside the gene matches: 4. This CDR3 is built from 14 residues. CDR1 is MNHEY and CDR2 is SVGAGI in the germline V gene. CDR3 DNA sequence: TGTGCCAGCAAGCCTAGCGGGAACTCCTACGAGCAGTACTTC. Translation: CASKPSGNSYEQYF.

This clone was recorded once. The rearrangement uses TRBV28 and TRBJ1-5; no reliable D call. V lost 3 bases and J lost 2, with 14 bases in between. Germline V gene sequence: CDR1 MDHEN, CDR2 SYDVKM. The CDR3 has 16 residues. The DNA for the CDR3 is TGTGCCAGCAGTTTGGATGGCGCTCGGGGCAATCAGCCCCAGCATTTT. Its protein is CASSLDGARGNQPQHF.

This rearrangement joins TRBV6-5 to TRBJ2-7; D is perhaps TRBD2 (6 bases). The CDR3 runs 13 residues. Germline V gives CDR1 MNHEY, CDR2 SVGAGI. Trimming took 6 bases from V and 4 from J, leaving 13 bases between them. In DNA form, the CDR3 reads TGTGCCAGCAGGACGCCGCGGGGTTACGAGCAGTACTTC. Translation: CASRTPRGYEQYF.

In DNA form, the CDR3 reads TGCGCCAGCAGTGTTTATACGGGTGGTAGCAACGAGCAGTACTTC. Translated: CASSVYTGGSNEQYF. The genes are TRBV10-1 and TRBJ2-7; D gene unclear. This CDR3 contains 15 residues. V gave up 4 bases and J gave up 5 bases, with 18 bases separating them. Germline V gives CDR1 WNHNN, CDR2 SYGVQD (reference sequence).

This chain links TRBV7-3 with TRBJ1-6; no reliable D call. V lost 1 base, J lost 7 bases, and 14 bases lay in between. The CDR3 extends over 16 amino acids. CDR1 is SGHTA, CDR2 FQGTGA, per germline. The CDR3 DNA sequence: TGTGCCAGCAGCTTAAATGACCCTAGAACCAATTCACCCCTCCACTTT. Amino acids: CASSLNDPRTNSPLHF.